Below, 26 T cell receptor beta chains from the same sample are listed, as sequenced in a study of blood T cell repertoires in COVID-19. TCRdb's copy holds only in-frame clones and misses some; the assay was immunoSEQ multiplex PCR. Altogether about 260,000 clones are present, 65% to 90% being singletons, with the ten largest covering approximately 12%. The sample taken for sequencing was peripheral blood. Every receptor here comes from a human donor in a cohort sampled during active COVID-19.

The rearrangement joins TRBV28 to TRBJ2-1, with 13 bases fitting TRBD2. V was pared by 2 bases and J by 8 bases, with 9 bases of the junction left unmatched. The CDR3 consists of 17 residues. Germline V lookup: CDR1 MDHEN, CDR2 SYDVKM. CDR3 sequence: CASSLTSGRAIGDEQFF. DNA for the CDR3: TGTGCCAGCAGTTTAACTAGCGGGAGGGCTATCGGCGATGAGCAGTTCTTC.

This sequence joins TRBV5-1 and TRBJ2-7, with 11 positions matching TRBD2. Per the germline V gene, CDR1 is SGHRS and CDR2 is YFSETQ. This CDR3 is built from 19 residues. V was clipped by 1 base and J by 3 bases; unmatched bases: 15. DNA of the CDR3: TGCGCCAGCAGCTTGATGCTGGATAGCGGGAGGGCCCCGGGCTACGAGCAGTACTTC. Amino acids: CASSLMLDSGRAPGYEQYF.

CDR3 sequence: CASSLGGLAGGSRFQYF. The CDR3 DNA reads TGTGCCAGCAGCTTGGGAGGGTTGGCGGGAGGGTCGCGGTTCCAGTACTTC. The chain employs TRBV5-4 and TRBJ2-7, with TRBD2 matching 9 bases. This CDR3 comprises 17 residues. The germline CDR1 and CDR2 sequences are SGHNT and YYREEE (reference sequence). V lost 0 bases to trimming and J lost 10 bases; unmatched junction nucleotides: 17.

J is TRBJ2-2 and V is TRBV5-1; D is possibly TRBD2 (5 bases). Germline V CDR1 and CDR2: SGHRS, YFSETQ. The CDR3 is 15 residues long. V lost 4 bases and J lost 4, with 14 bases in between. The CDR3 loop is CASSPDSRGTGELFF. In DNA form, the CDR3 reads TGCGCCAGCAGCCCGGACTCTCGGGGCACCGGGGAGCTGTTTTTT.

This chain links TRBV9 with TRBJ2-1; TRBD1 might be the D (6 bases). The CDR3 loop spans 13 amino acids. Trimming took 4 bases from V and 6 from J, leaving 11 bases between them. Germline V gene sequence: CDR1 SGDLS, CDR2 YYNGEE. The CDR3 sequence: CASSLGQLNEQFF. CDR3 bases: TGTGCCAGCAGCTTGGGACAACTCAATGAGCAGTTCTTC. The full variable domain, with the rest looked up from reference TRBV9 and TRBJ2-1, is DSGVTQTPKHLITATGQRVTLRCSPRSGDLSVYWYQQSLDQGLQFLIQYYNGEERAKGNILERFSAQQFPDLHSELNLSSLELGDSALYFCASSLGQLNEQFFGPGTRLTVL.

The CDR3 nucleotides are TGTGCCAGCAGCCGTAGCGGAAACACAGATACGCAGTATTTT. It specifies CASSRSGNTDTQYF. This chain links TRBV7-9 with TRBJ2-3; D possibly corresponds to TRBD2 (6 bases). Germline assignment: CDR1 SEHNR and CDR2 FQNEAQ (reference sequence). Deletions cut 5 bases from V and 2 bases from J, with 11 bases between. The CDR3 runs to 14 residues.

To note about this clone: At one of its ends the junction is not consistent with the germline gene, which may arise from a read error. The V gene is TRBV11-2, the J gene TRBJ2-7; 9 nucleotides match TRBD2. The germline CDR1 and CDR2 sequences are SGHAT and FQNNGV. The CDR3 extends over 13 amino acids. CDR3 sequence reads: CASSLTGAGGTSF. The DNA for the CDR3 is TGTGCCAGCAGCCTAACCGGGGCGGGAGGGACGTCTTTC. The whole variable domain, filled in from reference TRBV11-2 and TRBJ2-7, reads EAGVAQSPRYKIIEKRQSVAFWCNPISGHATLYWYQQILGQGPKLLIQFQNNGVVDDSQLPKDRFSAERLKGVDSTLKIQPAKLEDSAVYLCASSLTGAGGTSFGPGTRLTVT.

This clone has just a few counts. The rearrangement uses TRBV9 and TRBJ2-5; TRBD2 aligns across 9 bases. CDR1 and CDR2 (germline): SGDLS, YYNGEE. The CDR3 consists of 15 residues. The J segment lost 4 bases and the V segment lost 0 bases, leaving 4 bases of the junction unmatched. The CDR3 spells CASSVGGRAGETQYF. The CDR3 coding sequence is TGTGCCAGCAGCGTAGGCGGGAGGGCTGGAGAGACCCAGTACTTC.

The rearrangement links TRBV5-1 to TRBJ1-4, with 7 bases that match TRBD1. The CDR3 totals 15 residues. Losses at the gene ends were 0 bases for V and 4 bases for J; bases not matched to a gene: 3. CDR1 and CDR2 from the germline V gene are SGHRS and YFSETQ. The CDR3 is CASSLVQGSNEKLFF. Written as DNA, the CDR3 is TGCGCCAGCAGCTTGGTACAGGGGAGTAATGAAAAACTGTTTTTT.

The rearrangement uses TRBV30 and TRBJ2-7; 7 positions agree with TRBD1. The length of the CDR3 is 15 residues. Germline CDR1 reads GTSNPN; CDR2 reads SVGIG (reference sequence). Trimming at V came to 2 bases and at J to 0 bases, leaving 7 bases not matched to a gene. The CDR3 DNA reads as TGTGCCTGGAGTTCAGGGGGACATCTCTCCTACGAGCAGTACTTC. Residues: CAWSSGGHLSYEQYF.

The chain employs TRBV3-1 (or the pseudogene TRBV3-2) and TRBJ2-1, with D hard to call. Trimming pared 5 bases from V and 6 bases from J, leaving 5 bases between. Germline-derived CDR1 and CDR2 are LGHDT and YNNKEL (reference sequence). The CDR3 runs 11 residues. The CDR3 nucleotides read TGTGCCAGCAGCGCCGGCAATGAGCAGTTCTTC. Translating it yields CASSAGNEQFF.

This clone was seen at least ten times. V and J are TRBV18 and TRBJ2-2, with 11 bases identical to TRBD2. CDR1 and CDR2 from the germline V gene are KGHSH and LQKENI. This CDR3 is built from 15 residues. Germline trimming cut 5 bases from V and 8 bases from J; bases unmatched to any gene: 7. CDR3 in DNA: TGTGCCAGCTCAGCGACGACTAGCGGGATTGGGGAGCTGTTTTTT. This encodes CASSATTSGIGELFF.

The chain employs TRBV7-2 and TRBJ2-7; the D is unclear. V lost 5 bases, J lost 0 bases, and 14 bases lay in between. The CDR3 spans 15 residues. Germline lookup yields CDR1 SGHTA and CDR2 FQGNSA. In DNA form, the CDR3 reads TGTGCCAGCAGCGTTACGTTGAGCCGCTCCTACGAGCAGTACTTC. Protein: CASSVTLSRSYEQYF.

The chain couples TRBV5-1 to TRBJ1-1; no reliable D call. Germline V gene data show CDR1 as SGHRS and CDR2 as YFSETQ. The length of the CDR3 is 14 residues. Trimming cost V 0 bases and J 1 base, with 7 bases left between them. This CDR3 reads CASSLVGRNTEAFF. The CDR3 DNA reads TGCGCCAGCAGCTTGGTTGGCCGGAACACTGAAGCTTTCTTT.

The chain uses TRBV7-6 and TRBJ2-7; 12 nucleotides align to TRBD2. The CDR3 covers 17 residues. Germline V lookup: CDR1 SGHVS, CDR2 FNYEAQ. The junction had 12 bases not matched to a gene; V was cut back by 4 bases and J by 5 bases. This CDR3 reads CASSSARLAGGLDEQYF. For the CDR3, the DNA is TGTGCCAGCAGCTCAGCGCGGCTAGCGGGAGGGTTGGACGAGCAGTACTTC.

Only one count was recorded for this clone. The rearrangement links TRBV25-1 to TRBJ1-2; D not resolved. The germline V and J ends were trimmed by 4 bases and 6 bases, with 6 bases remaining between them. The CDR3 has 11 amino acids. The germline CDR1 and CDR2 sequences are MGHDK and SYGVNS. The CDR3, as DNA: TGTGCCAGCAGTGTGGGCCATGGCTACACCTTC. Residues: CASSVGHGYTF.

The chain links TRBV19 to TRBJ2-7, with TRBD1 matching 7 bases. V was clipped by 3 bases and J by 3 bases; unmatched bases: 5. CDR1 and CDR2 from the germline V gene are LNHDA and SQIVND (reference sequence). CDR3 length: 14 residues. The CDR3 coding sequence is TGTGCCAGTAGTATCGGGACAGAAGTCTACGAGCAGTACTTC. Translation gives CASSIGTEVYEQYF.

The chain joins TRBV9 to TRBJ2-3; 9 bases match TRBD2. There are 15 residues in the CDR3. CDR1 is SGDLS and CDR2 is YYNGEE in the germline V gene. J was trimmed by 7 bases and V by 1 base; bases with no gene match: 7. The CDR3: CASSVSSGTVNTQYF. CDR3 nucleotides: TGTGCCAGCAGCGTATCTAGCGGGACGGTAAATACGCAGTATTTT. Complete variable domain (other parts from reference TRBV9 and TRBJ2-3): DSGVTQTPKHLITATGQRVTLRCSPRSGDLSVYWYQQSLDQGLQFLIQYYNGEERAKGNILERFSAQQFPDLHSELNLSSLELGDSALYFCASSVSSGTVNTQYFGPGTRLTVL.

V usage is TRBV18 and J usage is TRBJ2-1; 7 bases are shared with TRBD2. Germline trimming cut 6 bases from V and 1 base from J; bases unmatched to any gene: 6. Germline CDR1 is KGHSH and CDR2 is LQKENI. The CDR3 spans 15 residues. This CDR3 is CASSLASGSYNEQFF. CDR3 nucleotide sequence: TGTGCCAGCTCCCTTGCTAGCGGTTCCTACAATGAGCAGTTCTTC.

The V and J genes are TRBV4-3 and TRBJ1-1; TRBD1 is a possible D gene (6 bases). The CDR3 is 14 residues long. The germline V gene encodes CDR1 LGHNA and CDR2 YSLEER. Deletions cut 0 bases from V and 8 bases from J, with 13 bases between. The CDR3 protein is CASSQDLGAREAFF. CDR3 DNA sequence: TGCGCCAGCAGCCAAGATCTGGGGGCGCGGGAAGCTTTCTTT.

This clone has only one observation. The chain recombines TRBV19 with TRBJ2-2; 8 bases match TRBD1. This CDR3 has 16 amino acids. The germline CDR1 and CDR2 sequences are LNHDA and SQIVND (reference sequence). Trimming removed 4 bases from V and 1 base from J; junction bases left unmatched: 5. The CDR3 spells CASSTPGTGNTGELFF. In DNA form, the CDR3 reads TGTGCCAGTAGTACACCCGGGACAGGGAACACCGGGGAGCTGTTTTTT.

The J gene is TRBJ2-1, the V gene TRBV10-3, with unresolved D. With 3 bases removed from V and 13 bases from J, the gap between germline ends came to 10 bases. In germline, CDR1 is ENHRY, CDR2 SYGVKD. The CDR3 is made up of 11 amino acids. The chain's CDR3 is CAISDGSAQFF. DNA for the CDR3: TGTGCCATCAGTGACGGGTCAGCCCAGTTCTTC.

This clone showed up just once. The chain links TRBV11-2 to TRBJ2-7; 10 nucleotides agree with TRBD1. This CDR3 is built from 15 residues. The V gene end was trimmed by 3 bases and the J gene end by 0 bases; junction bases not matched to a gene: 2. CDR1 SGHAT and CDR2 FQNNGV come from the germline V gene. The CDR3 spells CASSFRTGGSYEQYF. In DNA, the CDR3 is TGTGCCAGCAGCTTCAGGACAGGGGGCTCCTACGAGCAGTACTTC.

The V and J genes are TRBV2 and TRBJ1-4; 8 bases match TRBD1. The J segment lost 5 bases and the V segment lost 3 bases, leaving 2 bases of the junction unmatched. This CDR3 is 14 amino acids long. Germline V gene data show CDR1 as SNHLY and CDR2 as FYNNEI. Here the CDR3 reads CASSEDRANEKLFF. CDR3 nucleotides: TGTGCCAGCAGTGAGGACAGGGCGAATGAAAAACTGTTTTTT.

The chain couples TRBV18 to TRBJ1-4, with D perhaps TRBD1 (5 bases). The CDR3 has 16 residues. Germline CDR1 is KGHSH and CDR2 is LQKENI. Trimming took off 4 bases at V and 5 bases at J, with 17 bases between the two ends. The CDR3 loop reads CASSQTALRRNEKLFF. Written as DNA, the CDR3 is TGTGCCAGCTCACAGACAGCGCTCCGACGAAATGAAAAACTGTTTTTT.

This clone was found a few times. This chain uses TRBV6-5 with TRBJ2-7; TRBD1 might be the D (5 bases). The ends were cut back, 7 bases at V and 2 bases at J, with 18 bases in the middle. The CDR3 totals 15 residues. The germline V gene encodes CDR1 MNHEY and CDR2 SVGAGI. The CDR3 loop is CASTNPVRGAYEQYF. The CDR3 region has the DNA TGTGCCAGCACCAACCCCGTAAGGGGTGCCTACGAGCAGTACTTC.